A single T cell receptor (beta chain) is shown here with its context. Its matching antigen is unknown. This specimen belongs to a study of Ad26.COV2.S vaccination and SARS-CoV-2 variants. Whole-study context: The authors gave Ad26.COV2.S intramuscularly, either once or twice 56 days apart. Overall study findings and caveats: Analyses that measured TCR breadth and depth may have underestimated total T cell responses. Responses of spike-specific T cells (both CD8+ and CD4+) reportedly showed substantial breadth after vaccination. Spike-specific TCR breadth ran higher among vaccine recipients than placebo recipients.

The V gene lost 6 bases and the J gene lost 4 bases, with 13 bases spanning the gap. The CDR3 loop spans 14 amino acids. Germline V gene sequence: CDR1 SNHLY, CDR2 FYNNEI. As to treatment: roughly 19 received Ad26.COV2.S at low or high dose, single or two shots; 5 received placebo; per-sample allocation not given. Repertoires come from day 63 after the first vaccine or placebo injection. Measured with immunoSEQ multiplex PCR; TCRdb has only the in-frame clones, and not every one. The profile shows 300,000 to 350,000 clones, just over 85% of them singletons. The clonotype was recovered from a person between 18 and 65 years old who received the Ad26.COV2.S COVID-19 vaccine or a placebo. Sequencing used peripheral blood, obtained in a trial of Ad26.COV2.S vaccine versus placebo. This chain uses TRBV2 with TRBJ1-5; D is perhaps TRBD1 (5 bases). The CDR3 sequence: CASRKDGGNQPQHF. Written as DNA, the CDR3 is TGTGCCAGCAGGAAAGACGGGGGAAATCAGCCCCAGCATTTT.